This TCR beta chain came from a study of OX40 agonist ivuxolimab in advanced cancers. Study summary: Dose-escalation cases comprised hepatocellular carcinoma, melanoma, renal cell or head and neck cancer.

Overall study results and limits: Expanded clones were, on average, more numerous in CD8+ T cells than in CD4+.

A remark on this clone: The antigen is not known.

With baseline, cycle 4 day 1, and cycle 7 day 1 as timepoints, blood was sampled. The method was immunoSEQ multiplex PCR; TCRdb's version includes in-frame clones alone and lacks a portion of them. The sample carries 25,000 to 30,000 clones, 65% to 90% recorded once. This sample comprised CD4+ or CD8+ T cells sorted from blood, obtained in a trial of the OX40 agonist ivuxolimab. This TCR was sampled from an adult with an advanced solid tumor such as melanoma, head and neck, liver or kidney cancer.

As DNA, the CDR3 is TGTGCCAGCAGCGTAGCGGGGGGCCGGGGAGATACGCAGTATTTT. It codes for CASSVAGGRGDTQYF. The chain joins TRBV9 to TRBJ2-3; D perhaps matches TRBD2 (7 bases). Germline CDR1 is SGDLS and CDR2 is YYNGEE. The length of the CDR3 is 15 residues. V dropped 0 bases and J dropped 5 bases, with 13 bases sitting between them.